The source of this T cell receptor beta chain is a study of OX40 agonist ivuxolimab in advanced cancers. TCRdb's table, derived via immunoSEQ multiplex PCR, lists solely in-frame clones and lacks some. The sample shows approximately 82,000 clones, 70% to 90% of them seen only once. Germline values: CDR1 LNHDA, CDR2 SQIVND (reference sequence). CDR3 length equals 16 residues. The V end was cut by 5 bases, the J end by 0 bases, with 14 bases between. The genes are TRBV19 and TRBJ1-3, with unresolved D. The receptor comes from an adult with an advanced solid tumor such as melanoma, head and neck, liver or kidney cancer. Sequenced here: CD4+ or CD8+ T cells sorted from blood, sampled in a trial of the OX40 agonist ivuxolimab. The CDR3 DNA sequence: TGTGCCAGTAGTCCTCTGGACGGAGACTCTGGAAACACCATATATTTT. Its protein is CASSPLDGDSGNTIYF.